The 25 T cell receptor beta chains presented below share a single source sample, sequenced in a study of blood T cell repertoires in COVID-19. Profiled with immunoSEQ multiplex PCR; TCRdb holds only in-frame clones, not every one. The repertoire holds 110,000 to 150,000 clones, 65% to 90% seen once, with 2.5% to 3% in the top ten. The sample was peripheral blood. The receptor set was obtained from a man aged 45 to 65 with acute or convalescent COVID-19.

V usage is TRBV27 and J usage is TRBJ2-1; 8 bases fit TRBD2. With 5 bases clipped from V and 4 bases from J, the junction kept 7 bases outside the gene matches. CDR3 size: 15 residues. The germline V gene encodes CDR1 MNHEY and CDR2 SMNVEV (reference sequence). The CDR3 here is CASSPRGTSYNEQFF. The CDR3 region has the DNA TGTGCCAGCAGTCCTCGCGGGACTAGTTACAATGAGCAGTTCTTC.

The rearrangement links TRBV7-3 to TRBJ2-3; the match to TRBD1 covers 7 bases. CDR1 is SGHTA, CDR2 FQGTGA, per germline. The CDR3 runs to 16 residues. V lost 1 base to trimming and J lost 5 bases; unmatched junction nucleotides: 9. CDR3 region: CASSLSRTGEKDTQYF. Here the CDR3 DNA reads TGTGCCAGCAGCTTAAGCAGAACAGGGGAGAAAGATACGCAGTATTTT. The full variable domain, its missing parts supplied by reference TRBV7-3 and TRBJ2-3, is GAGVSQTPSNKVTEKGKYVELRCDPISGHTALYWYRQSLGQGPEFLIYFQGTGAADDSGLPNDRFFAVRPEGSVSTLKIQRTERGDSAVYLCASSLSRTGEKDTQYFGPGTRLTVL.

The V and J genes are TRBV2 and TRBJ2-2; 7 positions agree with TRBD1. J lost 1 base, V lost 8 bases, and 7 bases had no gene match. CDR1 and CDR2 from the germline V gene are SNHLY and FYNNEI. The CDR3 spans 15 residues. CDR3 DNA: TGTGCCAGCTTGACGGGACAGTTGAACACCGGGGAGCTGTTTTTT. It encodes CASLTGQLNTGELFF.

This clone was detected a few times. The chain employs TRBV3-1 (or the pseudogene TRBV3-2) and TRBJ2-7; a possible D gene is TRBD1 (6 bases). The CDR3 has 15 amino acids. Germline CDR1 LGHDT, CDR2 YNNKEL (reference sequence). V was pared by 2 bases and J by 1 base, with 12 bases between. CDR3 nucleotides: TGTGCCAGCAGCCAATATGCAGGGGCATCCTACGAGCAGTACTTC. Translated: CASSQYAGASYEQYF.

This chain connects TRBV24-1 to TRBJ1-1; unclear D gene. The germline gives CDR1 KGHDR, CDR2 SFDVKD. The CDR3 covers 15 residues. The V end lost 5 bases, the J end lost 0 bases, and 12 bases lay between the germline ends. CDR3 amino acids: CATSGAVRLNTEAFF. Here the CDR3 DNA reads TGTGCCACCAGTGGGGCAGTTAGGCTGAACACTGAAGCTTTCTTT.

The chain links TRBV3-1 (or the pseudogene TRBV3-2) to TRBJ1-1, with TRBD1 as a possible D gene (5 bases). The CDR3 length is 13 residues. Germline V gives CDR1 LGHDT, CDR2 YNNKEL (reference sequence). Trimming shortened V by 3 bases and J by 11 bases, and 16 bases separated the two germline ends. CDR3 bases: TGTGCCAGCAGCCAGACGGGACTGCTATATGCTTTCTTT. It specifies CASSQTGLLYAFF.

The chain couples TRBV14 to TRBJ2-3, with 10 bases lining up with TRBD2. Trimming at V came to 1 base and at J to 4 bases, leaving 5 bases not matched to a gene. The V gene's germline CDR1 is SGHDN and CDR2 FVKESK. This CDR3 is 16 amino acids long. CDR3 protein: CASSQGNSGRSDTQYF. The CDR3 coding sequence is TGTGCCAGCAGCCAAGGAAATAGCGGGAGGTCAGATACGCAGTATTTT.

The rearrangement joins TRBV19 to TRBJ1-5, with D perhaps TRBD1 (5 bases). Between the trimmed V and J ends, which lost 3 bases and 1 base, there was a span of 7 bases. The CDR3 is 14 amino acids. Germline CDR1 LNHDA, CDR2 SQIVND (reference sequence). CDR3 sequence reads: CASSMRQSNQPQHF. In nucleotides, the CDR3 is TGTGCCAGTAGTATGCGACAGAGCAATCAGCCCCAGCATTTT.

The chain carries TRBV16 and TRBJ2-7, with a tentative D call TRBD1 (6 bases). Germline assignment: CDR1 KGHSY and CDR2 FQNENV. The V and J ends lost 7 bases and 6 bases respectively, with 22 bases between them. The CDR3 runs 15 residues. The CDR3 sequence: CASTPRQAPRGEQYF. Here the CDR3 DNA reads TGTGCCAGCACCCCGAGACAGGCCCCCCGTGGCGAGCAGTACTTC.

This chain connects TRBV11-2 to TRBJ1-1; D remains ambiguous. CDR3 length: 14 amino acids. CDR1 and CDR2 (germline): SGHAT, FQNNGV. V lost 2 bases and J 7 bases, leaving 14 bases between the germline ends. This CDR3 reads CASSLPAGISEAFF. The CDR3 bases are TGTGCCAGCAGCTTACCGGCGGGCATCAGTGAAGCTTTCTTT.

The CDR3 DNA follows: TGTGCCAGCAGCTTTTCAGGGGCTGGGACGGATACGCAGTATTTT. Protein: CASSFSGAGTDTQYF. V is TRBV7-9 and J is TRBJ2-3; D might be TRBD1 (6 bases). Trimming removed 3 bases from V and 6 bases from J, with 16 bases in between. The length of the CDR3 is 15 residues. The germline CDR1 and CDR2 sequences are SEHNR and FQNEAQ (reference sequence). The whole variable domain, filled in from reference TRBV7-9 and TRBJ2-3, reads DTGVSQNPRHKITKRGQNVTFRCDPISEHNRLYWYRQTLGQGPEFLTYFQNEAQLEKSRLLSDRFSAERPKGSFSTLEIQRTEQGDSAMYLCASSFSGAGTDTQYFGPGTRLTVL.

The chain recombines TRBV24-1 with TRBJ1-3; 8 bases are a match to TRBD1. J gave up 0 bases and V 4 bases, and 4 bases lay outside the gene matches. The CDR3 extends over 16 amino acids. CDR1 is KGHDR, CDR2 SFDVKD, per germline. For the CDR3, the DNA is TGTGCCACCAGTGACCCAGGGGGCCTCTCTGGAAACACCATATATTTT. It yields the protein CATSDPGGLSGNTIYF.

The rearrangement links TRBV24-1 to TRBJ2-6, with D perhaps matching TRBD2 (6 bases). This CDR3 comprises 21 residues. V shed 9 bases and J shed 1 base, with 30 bases lying between them. CDR1 and CDR2 (germline): KGHDR, SFDVKD. This chain's CDR3 is CATAGREPAHPTYSGANVLTF. The CDR3 DNA follows: TGTGCCACCGCAGGACGGGAGCCGGCTCATCCAACCTATTCTGGGGCCAACGTCCTGACTTTC.

The chain is built from TRBV5-1 and TRBJ2-7; D gene uncertain. Per the germline V gene, CDR1 is SGHRS and CDR2 is YFSETQ. The CDR3 runs 14 residues. V was pared by 0 bases and J by 3 bases, with 10 bases between. The CDR3 coding sequence is TGCGCCAGCAGCTTGGGCACAGATAACTACGAGCAGTACTTC. It specifies CASSLGTDNYEQYF.

The V call is TRBV19, the J call TRBJ1-1; weak D call: TRBD1 (5 bases). CDR1 and CDR2 (germline): LNHDA, SQIVND (reference sequence). V lost 4 bases and J lost 1, with 7 bases in between. This CDR3 has 13 amino acids. The CDR3 sequence: CASSTGQNTEAFF. The DNA for the CDR3 is TGTGCCAGTAGTACCGGACAGAACACTGAAGCTTTCTTT. The full variable domain, with the rest looked up from reference TRBV19 and TRBJ1-1, is DGGITQSPKYLFRKEGQNVTLSCEQNLNHDAMYWYRQDPGQGLRLIYYSQIVNDFQKGDIAEGYSVSREKKESFPLTVTSAQKNPTAFYLCASSTGQNTEAFFGQGTRLTVV.

This chain connects TRBV3-1 (or the pseudogene TRBV3-2) to TRBJ2-1; unclear D gene. The CDR3 spans 15 residues. Between the trimmed V and J ends, which lost 0 bases and 5 bases, there was a span of 11 bases. CDR1 LGHDT and CDR2 YNNKEL come from the germline V gene (reference sequence). CDR3 residues: CASSQDLQVHNEQFF. The CDR3 DNA is TGTGCCAGCAGCCAAGATCTTCAGGTACACAATGAGCAGTTCTTC.

The rearrangement joins TRBV7-8 to TRBJ2-3, with 8 bases identical to TRBD1. The CDR3 consists of 17 residues. Losses at the gene ends were 5 bases for V and 1 base for J; bases not matched to a gene: 11. The germline gives CDR1 SGHVS, CDR2 FQNEAQ. CDR3: CASSQGVRGQGTDTQYF. CDR3 coding DNA: TGTGCCAGCAGCCAGGGGGTCCGGGGACAGGGCACAGATACGCAGTATTTT. Full variable domain (missing parts from reference TRBV7-8 and TRBJ2-3): GAGVSQSPRYKVAKRGQDVALRCDPISGHVSLFWYQQALGQGPEFLTYFQNEAQLDKSGLPSDRFFAERPEGSVSTLKIQRTQQEDSAVYLCASSQGVRGQGTDTQYFGPGTRLTVL.

The V gene is TRBV5-1, the J gene TRBJ2-1; TRBD2 matches 12 bases. V lost 1 base, J lost 8 bases, and 4 bases stayed unmatched. In germline, CDR1 is SGHRS, CDR2 YFSETQ. The CDR3 sequence is 15 residues long. CDR3: CASSLRTSGTDEQFF. The CDR3 DNA reads TGCGCCAGCAGCTTGAGGACTAGCGGGACTGATGAGCAGTTCTTC.

The chain recombines TRBV3-1 (or the pseudogene TRBV3-2) with TRBJ1-3, with a possible D match to TRBD1 (6 bases). Deletions cut 4 bases from V and 0 bases from J, with 13 bases between. The CDR3 covers 16 residues. Germline V gene sequence: CDR1 LGHDT, CDR2 YNNKEL (reference sequence). The CDR3 nucleotides are TGTGCCAGCAGCCGCACAGGGATTCACTCTGGAAACACCATATATTTT. This gives the protein CASSRTGIHSGNTIYF.

CDR3 coding DNA: TGTGCCAGCAGCGGCGACAGGGGCTTCTCTGGAAACACCATATATTTT. Translating it yields CASSGDRGFSGNTIYF. The chain uses TRBV5-4 and TRBJ1-3; 8 positions agree with TRBD1. After removal of 4 bases from V and 0 bases from J, the junction contained 6 bases not matched to a gene. The germline V gene has CDR1 SGHNT and CDR2 YYREEE (reference sequence). There are 16 residues in the CDR3.

The V call is TRBV6-5, the J call TRBJ2-1; the D gene is possibly TRBD1 (6 bases). Germline-derived CDR1 and CDR2 are MNHEY and SVGAGI. V was shortened by 4 bases and J by 4 bases, with 14 bases between the two germline ends. The CDR3 runs 15 residues. The CDR3 protein is CASSSGTTGYNEQFF. For the CDR3, the DNA is TGTGCCAGCAGTTCTGGGACAACAGGGTACAATGAGCAGTTCTTC.

This chain links TRBV2 with TRBJ2-7, with 7 nucleotides matching TRBD2. V was pared by 2 bases and J by 6 bases, with 13 bases of the junction left unmatched. The CDR3 consists of 16 residues. The germline V gene has CDR1 SNHLY and CDR2 FYNNEI. The CDR3 DNA reads TGTGCCAGCAGTGAAAGTGGGACGGGAGGACGGATCGAGCAGTACTTC. Protein sequence: CASSESGTGGRIEQYF.

The gene calls are TRBV7-9 and TRBJ1-1, with 7 bases aligning to TRBD1. The CDR3 consists of 14 residues. V lost 5 bases to trimming and J lost 3 bases; unmatched junction nucleotides: 6. Germline V CDR1 and CDR2: SEHNR, FQNEAQ (reference sequence). This CDR3 is CASSRRTGDTEAFF. CDR3 bases: TGTGCCAGCAGCCGCAGGACAGGAGACACTGAAGCTTTCTTT. Full variable domain (outside the CDR3, taken from reference TRBV7-9 and TRBJ1-1): DTGVSQNPRHKITKRGQNVTFRCDPISEHNRLYWYRQTLGQGPEFLTYFQNEAQLEKSRLLSDRFSAERPKGSFSTLEIQRTEQGDSAMYLCASSRRTGDTEAFFGQGTRLTVV.

The chain combines TRBV7-9 with TRBJ2-7; the D gene is possibly TRBD2 (5 bases). Germline CDR1 reads SEHNR; CDR2 reads FQNEAQ (reference sequence). Trimming removed 3 bases from V and 1 base from J, with 7 bases in between. The CDR3 spans 13 residues. CDR3 amino acids: CASSFGMSYEQYF. The CDR3 DNA follows: TGTGCCAGCAGCTTCGGGATGTCCTACGAGCAGTACTTC.

The chain is built from TRBV29-1 and TRBJ2-3; the D is unclear. The germline V and J ends were trimmed by 1 base and 1 base, with 9 bases remaining between them. Germline CDR1 and CDR2: SQVTM and ANQGSEA. The CDR3 runs to 14 residues. This CDR3 is CSVEGGQGTDTQYF. The CDR3 region has the DNA TGCAGCGTTGAAGGTGGGCAGGGCACAGATACGCAGTATTTT.